The 22 T cell receptor beta chains below come from one sample, sequenced in a study of T cells in localized non-small cell lung cancer (dated by TCRdb to 2020 to 2022). Library preparation employed the immunoSEQ multiplex PCR assay. Imported from immuneACCESS, the table was reduced by TCRdb to in-frame sequences with V and J called. These copies leave out some clones; in studies compared against another copy, an unresolved V gene accounts for under half, and the cause of the remainder is not known. Within this sample are about 53,000 clones, with over 70% of them counted one time only. In total, the top ten clones hold 15% to 20% of the sample. This material consisted of peripheral blood mononuclear cells, taken before any cancer treatment. The receptor set was obtained from a man between 40 and 75 years old with stage III lung adenocarcinoma.

The chain joins TRBV5-1 to TRBJ2-3; TRBD1 is a possible D gene (6 bases). From germline, CDR1 is SGHRS and CDR2 YFSETQ. V was clipped by 0 bases and J by 3 bases, with 14 bases between them. This CDR3 contains 16 residues. CDR3 sequence reads: CASSLAGDIRTDTQYF. CDR3 sequence (DNA): TGCGCCAGCAGCTTGGCTGGGGACATAAGAACAGATACGCAGTATTTT.

Written as DNA, the CDR3 is TGTGCCAGCGCTAGCCCAGGTGGGAGCCGCGAGCAGTACTTC. As protein: CASASPGGSREQYF. This chain connects TRBV7-2 to TRBJ2-7; D may be TRBD2 (5 bases). Germline CDR1 and CDR2: SGHTA and FQGNSA. V gave up 8 bases and J gave up 6 bases, with 20 bases separating them. The CDR3 is made up of 14 amino acids.

The J gene is TRBJ2-2, the V gene TRBV10-3, with 10 bases aligning to TRBD2. The CDR3 length is 14 residues. Losses at the gene ends were 6 bases for V and 6 bases for J; bases not matched to a gene: 4. Germline CDR1 ENHRY, CDR2 SYGVKD. The CDR3: CAIRLSGGAGELFF. In DNA form, the CDR3 reads TGTGCCATCAGACTAAGCGGGGGGGCCGGGGAGCTGTTTTTT.

V is TRBV4-2 and J is TRBJ2-1; 10 positions match TRBD2. CDR1 and CDR2 (germline): LGHNA, YNFKEQ. Trimming took 0 bases from V and 7 from J; bases not matched to a gene: 6. This CDR3 is built from 16 residues. CDR3 loop: CASSQDRAGGLNEQFF. CDR3 in DNA: TGTGCCAGCAGCCAAGATCGAGCGGGGGGGCTTAATGAGCAGTTCTTC.

Only a few counts were recorded for this clone. The chain uses TRBV10-3 and TRBJ2-1; D is perhaps TRBD2 (6 bases). Germline CDR1 is ENHRY and CDR2 is SYGVKD. This CDR3 spans 14 amino acids. Trimming took off 6 bases at V and 0 bases at J, with 9 bases between the two ends. The CDR3 region is CAIREGSSYNEQFF. In nucleotides, the CDR3 is TGTGCCATCAGGGAGGGGAGCTCCTACAATGAGCAGTTCTTC.

Turning to this clone: Other DNA sequences in this specimen translate into the identical CDR3. The chain couples TRBV11-2 to TRBJ2-5; D remains unclear. The germline V gene has CDR1 SGHAT and CDR2 FQNNGV. V was trimmed by 1 base and J by 2 bases, leaving 2 bases between them. CDR3 length: 12 residues. The CDR3 spells CASSLVQETQYF. Written as DNA, the CDR3 is TGTGCCAGCAGCTTAGTACAAGAGACCCAGTACTTC. The whole variable domain, filled in from reference TRBV11-2 and TRBJ2-5, reads EAGVAQSPRYKIIEKRQSVAFWCNPISGHATLYWYQQILGQGPKLLIQFQNNGVVDDSQLPKDRFSAERLKGVDSTLKIQPAKLEDSAVYLCASSLVQETQYFGPGTRLLVL.

The V and J genes are TRBV15 and TRBJ2-7; unclear D gene. This CDR3 contains 13 residues. Trimming stripped 5 bases from V and 6 bases from J, with 14 bases between. Germline CDR1 is LNHNV and CDR2 is YYDKDF (reference sequence). The CDR3, as DNA: TGTGCCACCAGCCCTTTAGACGGTGGCGAGCAGTACTTC. Translated, it gives CATSPLDGGEQYF.

The chain is built from TRBV6-5 and TRBJ1-2; TRBD1 might be the D (5 bases). Germline assignment: CDR1 MNHEY and CDR2 SVGAGI. V lost 6 bases, J lost 8 bases, and 16 bases lay in between. The CDR3 contains 13 residues. CDR3 nucleotide sequence: TGTGCCAGCAGGCAAGCGGGACTCCCGGGCTACACCTTC. This codes for CASRQAGLPGYTF.

The V call is TRBV6-5, the J call TRBJ1-2, with TRBD1 identical over 8 bases. This CDR3 spans 14 amino acids. J was trimmed by 8 bases and V by 0 bases; bases with no gene match: 5. Per germline, CDR1 MNHEY and CDR2 SVGAGI. CDR3 loop: CASSYSRTGRGYTF. The CDR3 nucleotides read TGTGCCAGCAGTTACTCCCGGACAGGGCGAGGCTACACCTTC.

This clone has only a few counts. This chain connects TRBV6-4 to TRBJ1-2; D is ambiguous. Trimming pared 3 bases from V and 8 bases from J, leaving 4 bases between. The CDR3 totals 10 residues. Germline V gene data show CDR1 as MRHNA and CDR2 as SNTAGT. CDR3 sequence reads: CASSDGGYTF. CDR3 coding DNA: TGTGCCAGCAGTGATGGGGGCTACACCTTC.

The V call is TRBV5-1, the J call TRBJ2-1; 10 bases match TRBD2. J was trimmed by 7 bases and V by 4 bases; bases with no gene match: 11. Germline V gives CDR1 SGHRS, CDR2 YFSETQ. This CDR3 is 16 amino acids long. The DNA of the CDR3 is TGCGCCAGCAGCACCGGCGGAGCGGGGGGGTGGAATGAGCAGTTCTTC. Translating gives CASSTGGAGGWNEQFF.

This clone was seen more than once but under ten times. The J gene is TRBJ2-1, the V gene TRBV11-2; possible D gene TRBD1, 5 bases. The V end was cut by 3 bases, the J end by 9 bases, with 15 bases between. The CDR3 covers 14 residues. Per the germline V gene, CDR1 is SGHAT and CDR2 is FQNNGV. CDR3 in amino acids: CASSLGKDQGEQFF. The CDR3 DNA follows: TGTGCCAGCAGCTTGGGGAAGGATCAGGGTGAGCAGTTCTTC.

The chain recombines TRBV7-3 with TRBJ2-3, with 7 bases fitting TRBD2. This CDR3 contains 15 residues. Germline CDR1 and CDR2: SGHTA and FQGTGA. Trimming took 5 bases from V and 4 from J; bases not matched to a gene: 9. CDR3 nucleotides: TGTGCCAGCAGCCCCCAGGCTAGCGGTGCAGATACGCAGTATTTT. The encoded protein is CASSPQASGADTQYF.

This chain connects TRBV19 to TRBJ2-5; no clear D. CDR1 and CDR2 (germline): LNHDA, SQIVND (reference sequence). The V end lost 4 bases, the J end lost 5 bases, and 11 bases lay between the germline ends. This CDR3 is built from 13 residues. The CDR3, as DNA: TGTGCCAGTAGTAGGGCAGAAGGGGAGACCCAGTACTTC. Protein sequence: CASSRAEGETQYF.

The V call is TRBV2, the J call TRBJ2-2; no definite D call. The V and J ends lost 2 bases and 4 bases respectively, with 11 bases between them. This CDR3 is 15 amino acids long. Per germline, CDR1 SNHLY and CDR2 FYNNEI. This CDR3 reads CASSEQSHSTGELFF. CDR3 DNA sequence: TGTGCCAGCAGTGAACAATCTCACTCCACCGGGGAGCTGTTTTTT.

The CDR3 region has the DNA TGCGCCAGCAGTCAGCCCTATGGAAATGAGCAGTTCTTC. Its translation is CASSQPYGNEQFF. The rearrangement joins TRBV23-1 to TRBJ2-1; D gene uncertain. TRBV23-1 belongs to the ORF category, with a function that is uncertain. V shed 3 bases and J shed 7 bases, with 10 bases lying between them. This CDR3 is 13 amino acids long.

This chain uses TRBV30 with TRBJ1-1; D uncertain. The V gene lost 2 bases and the J gene lost 6 bases, with 7 bases spanning the gap. This CDR3 spans 11 amino acids. The germline CDR1 and CDR2 sequences are GTSNPN and SVGIG (reference sequence). CDR3: CAWSPIPEAFF. The DNA for the CDR3 is TGTGCCTGGAGTCCGATCCCTGAAGCTTTCTTT.

The chain uses TRBV19 and TRBJ1-6, with D uncertain. CDR1 and CDR2 from the germline V gene are LNHDA and SQIVND (reference sequence). Trimming took off 1 base at V and 7 bases at J, with 8 bases between the two ends. The CDR3 has 14 residues. The CDR3 protein is CASSIAADNSPLHF. CDR3 sequence (DNA): TGTGCCAGTAGTATAGCGGCAGACAATTCACCCCTCCACTTT.

The genes are TRBV5-1 and TRBJ1-1, with D unresolved. This CDR3 contains 14 residues. Germline V gene data show CDR1 as SGHRS and CDR2 as YFSETQ. The V end lost 4 bases, the J end lost 1 base, and 11 bases lay between the germline ends. CDR3 residues: CASSAWTRNTEAFF. CDR3 sequence (DNA): TGCGCCAGCAGCGCCTGGACGCGGAACACTGAAGCTTTCTTT.

The chain recombines TRBV7-2 with TRBJ1-6; D call uncertain. V was cut by 3 bases and J by 17 bases, with 11 bases left in between. The CDR3 sequence is 11 residues long. CDR1 and CDR2 (germline): SGHTA, FQGNSA. Written as DNA, the CDR3 is TGTGCCAGCAGCTTCCGTACCCAGTTCCACTTT. This sequence encodes CASSFRTQFHF. The full variable domain, with the rest looked up from reference TRBV7-2 and TRBJ1-6, is GAGVSQSPSNKVTEKGKDVELRCDPISGHTALYWYRQSLGQGLEFLIYFQGNSAPDKSGLPSDRFSAERTGGSVSTLTIQRTQQEDSAVYLCASSFRTQFHFGNGTRLTVT.

The V and J genes are TRBV29-1 and TRBJ1-2, with D possibly TRBD1 on 5 matching bases. The CDR3 is made up of 15 amino acids. Trimming removed 3 bases at V and 0 bases at J, with 14 bases between. Germline CDR1 SQVTM, CDR2 ANQGSEA. The CDR3 loop reads CSVEGIQVPNYGYTF. In nucleotides, the CDR3 is TGCAGCGTTGAGGGAATACAGGTGCCTAACTATGGCTACACCTTC.

The chain uses TRBV4-1 and TRBJ2-7; TRBD1 aligns across 7 bases. The CDR3 runs 15 residues. Germline trimming cut 0 bases from V and 4 bases from J; bases unmatched to any gene: 6. Germline CDR1 reads MGHRA; CDR2 reads YSYEKL. The CDR3 region is CASSQDKVTGYEQYF. The CDR3, as DNA: TGCGCCAGCAGCCAAGATAAGGTGACAGGGTACGAGCAGTACTTC.